The sample holds a few counts of the clone carrying this T cell receptor (beta chain). The data stem from a study of patients and donors after allogeneic stem cell transplantation. TCRdb recomputed calls from the RT-PCR reads with MiXCR, one row per CDR3 protein. This sample has approximately 250,000 distinct CDR3 sequences, with approximately 14% found just once. CDR3 length: 16 amino acids. The rearrangement joins TRBV21-1 to TRBJ2-7; TRBD1, the table's D call, lacks a check against the DNA. TRBV21-1 is designated a pseudogene. Sequencing input: blood, either unsorted or a sorted T cell fraction (not recorded which). The receptor was derived from a human donor who was either an allogeneic HSCT recipient or a stem cell or donor lymphocyte infusion donor (not recorded which). It is not recorded whose cells these are; they may come from a transplant donor. The CDR3 region has the DNA TGTGCCAGCAGCAAAGTGGGGGGACGCCCAGCCTACGAGCAGTACTTC. Its protein is CASSKVGGRPAYEQYF.